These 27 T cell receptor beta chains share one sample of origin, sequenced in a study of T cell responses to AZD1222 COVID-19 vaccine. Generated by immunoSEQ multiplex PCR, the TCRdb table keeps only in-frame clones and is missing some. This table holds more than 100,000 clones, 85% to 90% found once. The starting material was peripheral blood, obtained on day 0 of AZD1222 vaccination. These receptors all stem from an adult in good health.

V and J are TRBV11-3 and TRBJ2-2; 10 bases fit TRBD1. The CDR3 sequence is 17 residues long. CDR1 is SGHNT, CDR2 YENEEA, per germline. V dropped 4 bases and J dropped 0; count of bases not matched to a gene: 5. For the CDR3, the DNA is TGTGCCAGCAGCTCGGGACAGGGGCTAACGAACACCGGGGAGCTGTTTTTT. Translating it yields CASSSGQGLTNTGELFF.

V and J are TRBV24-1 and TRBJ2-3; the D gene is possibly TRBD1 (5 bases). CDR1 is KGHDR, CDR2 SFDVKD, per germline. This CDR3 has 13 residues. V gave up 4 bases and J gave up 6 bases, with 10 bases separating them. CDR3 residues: CATSDPGLDTQYF. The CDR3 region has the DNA TGTGCCACCAGTGACCCAGGGCTGGATACGCAGTATTTT.

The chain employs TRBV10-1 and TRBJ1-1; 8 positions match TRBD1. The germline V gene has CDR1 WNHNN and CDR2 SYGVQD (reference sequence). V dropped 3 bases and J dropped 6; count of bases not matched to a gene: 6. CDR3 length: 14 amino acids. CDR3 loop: CASSDTRGPSEAFF. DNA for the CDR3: TGCGCCAGCAGTGATACCAGGGGGCCTTCTGAAGCTTTCTTT.

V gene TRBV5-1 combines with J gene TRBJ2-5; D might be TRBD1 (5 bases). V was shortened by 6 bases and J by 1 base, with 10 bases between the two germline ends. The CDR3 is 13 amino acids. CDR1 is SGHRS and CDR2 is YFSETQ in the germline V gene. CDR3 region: CASKRGIQETQYF. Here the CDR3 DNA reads TGCGCCAGCAAAAGGGGCATCCAAGAGACCCAGTACTTC.

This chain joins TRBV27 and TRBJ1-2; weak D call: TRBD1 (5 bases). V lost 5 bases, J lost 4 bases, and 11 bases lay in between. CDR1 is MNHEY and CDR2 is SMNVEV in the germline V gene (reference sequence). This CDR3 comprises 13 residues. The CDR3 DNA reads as TGTGCCAGCAGTACCGGGACCCCCTATGGCTACACCTTC. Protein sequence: CASSTGTPYGYTF.

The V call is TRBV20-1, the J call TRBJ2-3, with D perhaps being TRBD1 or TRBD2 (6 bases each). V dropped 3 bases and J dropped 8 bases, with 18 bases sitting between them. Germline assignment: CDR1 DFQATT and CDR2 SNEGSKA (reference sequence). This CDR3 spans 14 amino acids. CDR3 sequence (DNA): TGCAGTGCTAGTAGGCCTTGGGGGGCCATTACGCAGTATTTT. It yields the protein CSASRPWGAITQYF.

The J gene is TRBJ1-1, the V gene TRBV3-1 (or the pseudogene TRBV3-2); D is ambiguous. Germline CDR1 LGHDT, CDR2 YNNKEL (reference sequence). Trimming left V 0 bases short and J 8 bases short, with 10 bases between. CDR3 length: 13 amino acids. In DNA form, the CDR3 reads TGTGCCAGCAGCCAAGAAAGGGTCACCGAAGCTTTCTTT. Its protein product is CASSQERVTEAFF.

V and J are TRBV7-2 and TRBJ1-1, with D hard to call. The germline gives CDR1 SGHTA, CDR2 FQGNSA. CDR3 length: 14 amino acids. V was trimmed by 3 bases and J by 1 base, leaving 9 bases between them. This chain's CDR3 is CASSFTQRNTEAFF. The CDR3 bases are TGTGCCAGCAGCTTCACACAGAGGAACACTGAAGCTTTCTTT.

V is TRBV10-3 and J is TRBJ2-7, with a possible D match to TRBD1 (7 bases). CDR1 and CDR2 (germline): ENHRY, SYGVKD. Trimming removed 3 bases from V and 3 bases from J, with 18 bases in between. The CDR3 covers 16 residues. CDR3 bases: TGTGCCATCAGTGATACCGCGGGACAGACCTACTACGAGCAGTACTTC. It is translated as CAISDTAGQTYYEQYF.

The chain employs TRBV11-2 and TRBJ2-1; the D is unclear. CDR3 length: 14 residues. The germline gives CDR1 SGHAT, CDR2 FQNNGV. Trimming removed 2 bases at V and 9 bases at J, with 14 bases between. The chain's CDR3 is CASSLSGWATEQFF. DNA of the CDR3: TGTGCCAGCAGCTTAAGTGGGTGGGCGACTGAGCAGTTCTTC.

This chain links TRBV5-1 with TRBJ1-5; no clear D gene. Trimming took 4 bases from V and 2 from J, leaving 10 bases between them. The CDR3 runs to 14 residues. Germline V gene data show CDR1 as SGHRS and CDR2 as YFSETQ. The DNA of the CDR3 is TGCGCCAGCAGCCTGGAATCGGGCAATCAGCCCCAGCATTTT. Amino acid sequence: CASSLESGNQPQHF.

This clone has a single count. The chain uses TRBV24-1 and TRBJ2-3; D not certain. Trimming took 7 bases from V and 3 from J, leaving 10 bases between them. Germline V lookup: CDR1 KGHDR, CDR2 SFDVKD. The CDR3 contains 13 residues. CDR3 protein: CATSIDRTDTQYF. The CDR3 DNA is TGTGCCACCAGCATAGACCGAACAGATACGCAGTATTTT.

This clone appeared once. The CDR3 nucleotides are TGTGCCACCGGCTGGACAGAAGAGACCCAGTACTTC. It is translated as CATGWTEETQYF. The V call is TRBV15, the J call TRBJ2-5; weak D call: TRBD1 (6 bases). The V gene lost 8 bases and the J gene lost 3 bases, with 10 bases spanning the gap. The germline CDR1 and CDR2 sequences are LNHNV and YYDKDF (reference sequence). The CDR3 extends over 12 amino acids. Filled out from reference TRBV15 and TRBJ2-5, the complete variable domain reads DAMVIQNPRYQVTQFGKPVTLSCSQTLNHNVMYWYQQKSSQAPKLLFHYYDKDFNNEADTPDNFQSRRPNTSFCFLDIRSPGLGDTAMYLCATGWTEETQYFGPGTRLLVL.

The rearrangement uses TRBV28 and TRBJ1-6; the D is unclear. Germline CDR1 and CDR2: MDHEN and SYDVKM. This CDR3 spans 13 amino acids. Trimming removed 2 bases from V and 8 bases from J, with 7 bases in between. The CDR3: CASSLQSYSPLHF. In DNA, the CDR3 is TGTGCCAGCAGTTTACAGTCGTATTCACCCCTCCACTTT.

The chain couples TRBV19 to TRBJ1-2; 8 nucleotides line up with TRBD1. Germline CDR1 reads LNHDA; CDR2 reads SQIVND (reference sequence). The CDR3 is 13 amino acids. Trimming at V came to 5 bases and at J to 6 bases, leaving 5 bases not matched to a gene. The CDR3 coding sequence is TGTGCCAGTAGTCTCGACAGGGGTGATGGCTACACCTTC. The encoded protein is CASSLDRGDGYTF.

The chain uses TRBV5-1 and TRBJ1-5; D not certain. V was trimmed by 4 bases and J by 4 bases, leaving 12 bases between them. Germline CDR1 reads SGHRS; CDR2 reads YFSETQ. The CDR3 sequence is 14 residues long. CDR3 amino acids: CASSDGRVNQPQHF. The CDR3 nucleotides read TGCGCCAGCAGCGATGGTCGGGTTAATCAGCCCCAGCATTTT.

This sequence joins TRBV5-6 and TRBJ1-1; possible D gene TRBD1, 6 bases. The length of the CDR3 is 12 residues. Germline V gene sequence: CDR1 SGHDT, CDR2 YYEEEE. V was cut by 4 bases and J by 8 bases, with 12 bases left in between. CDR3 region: CASSRGTPEAFF. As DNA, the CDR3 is TGTGCCAGCAGCCGCGGGACACCCGAAGCTTTCTTT.

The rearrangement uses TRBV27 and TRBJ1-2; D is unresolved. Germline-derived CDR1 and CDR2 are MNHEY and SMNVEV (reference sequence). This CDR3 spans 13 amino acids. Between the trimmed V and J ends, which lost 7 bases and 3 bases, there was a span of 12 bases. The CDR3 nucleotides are TGTGCCAGCATGGTTTCGGCCTACTATGGCTACACCTTC. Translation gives CASMVSAYYGYTF.

This CDR3 is CASSMGTEAFF. In DNA form, the CDR3 reads TGTGCCAGTAGTATGGGCACTGAAGCTTTCTTT. The chain has TRBV19 and TRBJ1-1; D is uncertain. The germline V and J ends were trimmed by 3 bases and 4 bases, with 3 bases remaining between them. CDR1 is LNHDA, CDR2 SQIVND, per germline (reference sequence). The CDR3 has 11 residues. The variable domain in full, with the rest retrieved from reference TRBV19 and TRBJ1-1, is DGGITQSPKYLFRKEGQNVTLSCEQNLNHDAMYWYRQDPGQGLRLIYYSQIVNDFQKGDIAEGYSVSREKKESFPLTVTSAQKNPTAFYLCASSMGTEAFFGQGTRLTVV.

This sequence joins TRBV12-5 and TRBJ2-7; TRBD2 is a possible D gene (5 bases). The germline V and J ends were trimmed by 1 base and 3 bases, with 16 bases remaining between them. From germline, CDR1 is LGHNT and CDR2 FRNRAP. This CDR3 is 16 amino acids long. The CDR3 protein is CASGLGRGQLDYEQYF. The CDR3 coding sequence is TGTGCTAGTGGTTTGGGCCGCGGGCAGCTTGACTACGAGCAGTACTTC.

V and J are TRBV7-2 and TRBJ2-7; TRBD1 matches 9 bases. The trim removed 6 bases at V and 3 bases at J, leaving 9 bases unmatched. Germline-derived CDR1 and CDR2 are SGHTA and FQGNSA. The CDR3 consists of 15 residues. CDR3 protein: CASSAKQGAFYEQYF. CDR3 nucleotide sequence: TGTGCCAGCAGTGCCAAACAGGGGGCTTTCTACGAGCAGTACTTC.

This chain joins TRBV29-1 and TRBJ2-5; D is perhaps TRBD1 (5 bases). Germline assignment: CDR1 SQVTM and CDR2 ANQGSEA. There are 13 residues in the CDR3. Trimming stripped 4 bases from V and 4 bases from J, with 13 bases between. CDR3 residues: CSVVFAGPETQYF. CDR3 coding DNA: TGCAGCGTTGTCTTTGCAGGGCCAGAGACCCAGTACTTC.

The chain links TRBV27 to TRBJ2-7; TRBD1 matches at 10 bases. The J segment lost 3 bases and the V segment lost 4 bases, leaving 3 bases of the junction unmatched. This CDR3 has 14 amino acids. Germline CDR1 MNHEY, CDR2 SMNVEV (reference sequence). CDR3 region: CASSSGQGFYEQYF. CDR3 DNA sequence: TGTGCCAGCAGTTCGGGACAGGGGTTCTACGAGCAGTACTTC.

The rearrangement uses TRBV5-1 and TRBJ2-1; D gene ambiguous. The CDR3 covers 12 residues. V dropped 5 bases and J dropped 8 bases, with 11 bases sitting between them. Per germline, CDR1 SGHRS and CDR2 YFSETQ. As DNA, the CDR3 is TGCGCCAGCAGGGACGTTGGGGATGAGCAGTTCTTC. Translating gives CASRDVGDEQFF.

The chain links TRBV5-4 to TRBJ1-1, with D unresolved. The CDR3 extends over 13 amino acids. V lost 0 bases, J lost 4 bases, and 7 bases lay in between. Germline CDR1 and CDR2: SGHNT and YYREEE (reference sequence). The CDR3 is CASSLVGATEAFF. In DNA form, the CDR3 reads TGTGCCAGCAGCTTGGTGGGCGCCACTGAAGCTTTCTTT.

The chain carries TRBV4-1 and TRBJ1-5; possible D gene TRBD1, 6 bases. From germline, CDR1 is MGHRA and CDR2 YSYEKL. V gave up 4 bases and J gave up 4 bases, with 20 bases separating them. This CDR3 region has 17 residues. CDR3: CASSLDLLSQGNQPQHF. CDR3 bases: TGCGCCAGCAGCCTCGACCTACTATCTCAGGGGAATCAGCCCCAGCATTTT.

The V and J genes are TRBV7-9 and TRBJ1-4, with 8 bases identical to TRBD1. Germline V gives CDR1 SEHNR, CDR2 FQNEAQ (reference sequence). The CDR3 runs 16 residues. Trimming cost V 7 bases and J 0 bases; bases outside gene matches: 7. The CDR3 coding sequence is TGTGCCAGCAACGACAGGGGCGGGGCAACTAATGAAAAACTGTTTTTT. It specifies CASNDRGGATNEKLFF.